Listed here are 25 T cell receptor beta chains from one sample, sequenced in a study of blood T cell repertoires in COVID-19. Clones were sequenced by immunoSEQ multiplex PCR, and TCRdb holds only the in-frame ones, with some missing. The table lists some 80,000 clones, approximately 90% of them singletons. The source material was peripheral blood. These receptors all come from a human donor in a cohort sampled during active COVID-19.

V usage is TRBV3-1 (or the pseudogene TRBV3-2) and J usage is TRBJ1-4; D is unresolved. Germline CDR1 reads LGHDT; CDR2 reads YNNKEL (reference sequence). Trimming removed 4 bases from V and 8 bases from J, with 11 bases in between. The CDR3 extends over 13 amino acids. In DNA form, the CDR3 reads TGTGCCAGCAGCCTCGGTTTGTCCGAAAAACTGTTTTTT. It specifies CASSLGLSEKLFF.

This clone was detected only a few times. This chain joins TRBV7-2 and TRBJ1-1, with D possibly TRBD1 on 6 matching bases. The V and J ends lost 6 bases and 5 bases respectively, with 13 bases between them. The CDR3 has 13 residues. From germline, CDR1 is SGHTA and CDR2 FQGNSA. The DNA for the CDR3 is TGTGCCAGCAGACCAGACAGGTTTACTGAAGCTTTCTTT. It is translated as CASRPDRFTEAFF.

The rearrangement links TRBV24-1 to TRBJ2-3; 8 bases align to TRBD2. CDR1 KGHDR and CDR2 SFDVKD come from the germline V gene. This CDR3 has 16 residues. J gave up 2 bases and V 0 bases, and 3 bases lay outside the gene matches. Here the CDR3 reads CATSDLGSGTTDTQYF. The CDR3 DNA is TGTGCCACCAGTGATTTGGGTAGCGGGACCACAGATACGCAGTATTTT.

The chain has TRBV6-2 or TRBV6-3 and TRBJ2-5; D not certain. In germline, CDR1 is MNHEY, CDR2 SVGEGT. There are 13 residues in the CDR3. Trimming removed 3 bases at V and 5 bases at J, with 10 bases between. The CDR3, as DNA: TGTGCCAGCAGTTATCTCCCTAGGGAGACCCAGTACTTC. Encoded protein: CASSYLPRETQYF.

The chain links TRBV5-1 to TRBJ2-5; 9 bases line up with TRBD2. Germline V gene lookup returns CDR1 SGHRS and CDR2 YFSETQ. CDR3 length equals 17 residues. The J segment lost 2 bases and the V segment lost 1 base, leaving 9 bases of the junction unmatched. This chain's CDR3 is CASSLNPSGGYQETQYF. DNA for the CDR3: TGCGCCAGCAGCTTGAACCCCAGCGGGGGGTATCAAGAGACCCAGTACTTC.

A few counts support this clone. The genes are TRBV3-1 (or the pseudogene TRBV3-2) and TRBJ2-2; 10 positions agree with TRBD2. V was pared by 1 base and J by 4 bases, with 6 bases of the junction left unmatched. Germline CDR1 reads LGHDT; CDR2 reads YNNKEL (reference sequence). The CDR3 runs 17 residues. CDR3 in amino acids: CASSQAGAGGSTGELFF. The CDR3 region has the DNA TGTGCCAGCAGCCAAGCGGGAGCGGGAGGGAGCACCGGGGAGCTGTTTTTT.

The V and J genes are TRBV19 and TRBJ1-2, with 10 bases lining up with TRBD1. The length of the CDR3 is 13 residues. Germline assignment: CDR1 LNHDA and CDR2 SQIVND (reference sequence). Unmatched junction bases numbered 3, after V lost 9 bases and J lost 2 bases. In DNA form, the CDR3 reads TGTGCCAGCCTGGGACAGGGGAACTATGGCTACACCTTC. This sequence encodes CASLGQGNYGYTF.

This sequence joins TRBV2 and TRBJ2-6, with D possibly TRBD1 on 6 matching bases. Trimming cost V 6 bases and J 1 base, with 10 bases left between them. The CDR3 runs 15 residues. Germline loops: CDR1 SNHLY, CDR2 FYNNEI. The CDR3 bases are TGTGCCAGCAGAGCACAGGGTTCTGGGGCCAACGTCCTGACTTTC. Translated, it gives CASRAQGSGANVLTF.

The CDR3 DNA reads TGTGCCAGCAGCGCGGACTGGTTACAAGAGCAGTTCTTC. Residues: CASSADWLQEQFF. This chain connects TRBV9 to TRBJ2-1, with TRBD2 as a possible D gene (5 bases). The CDR3 length is 13 residues. V was cut by 3 bases and J by 10 bases, with 14 bases left in between. Germline CDR1 is SGDLS and CDR2 is YYNGEE. The complete variable domain, with remaining parts taken from reference TRBV9 and TRBJ2-1, reads DSGVTQTPKHLITATGQRVTLRCSPRSGDLSVYWYQQSLDQGLQFLIQYYNGEERAKGNILERFSAQQFPDLHSELNLSSLELGDSALYFCASSADWLQEQFFGPGTRLTVL.

Worth noting for this clone: The same CDR3 also results from other DNA sequences found in this sample. The genes are TRBV11-2 and TRBJ1-1, with 8 bases lining up with TRBD1. Trimming took 1 base from V and 4 from J; bases not matched to a gene: 5. Germline V gene sequence: CDR1 SGHAT, CDR2 FQNNGV. This CDR3 region has 15 residues. The CDR3 loop reads CASSLADRGGTEAFF. In nucleotides, the CDR3 is TGTGCCAGCAGCTTAGCCGACAGGGGAGGCACTGAAGCTTTCTTT.

The chain has TRBV3-1 (or the pseudogene TRBV3-2) and TRBJ2-3; the match to TRBD2 covers 12 bases. Trimming removed 9 bases from V and 5 bases from J; junction bases left unmatched: 3. Germline V gene data show CDR1 as LGHDT and CDR2 as YNNKEL (reference sequence). The CDR3 has 13 amino acids. The CDR3 region is CASRTSGIDTQYF. Here the CDR3 DNA reads TGTGCCAGTCGGACTAGCGGGATAGATACGCAGTATTTT.

The rearrangement uses TRBV7-2 and TRBJ2-5; TRBD2 matches at 7 bases. CDR3 size: 12 residues. Unmatched junction bases numbered 3, after V lost 1 base and J lost 10 bases. The germline CDR1 and CDR2 sequences are SGHTA and FQGNSA. CDR3 coding DNA: TGTGCCAGCAGCTTAGGGGGGGGGAGCCAGTACTTC. Translation gives CASSLGGGSQYF. Full variable domain (missing parts from reference TRBV7-2 and TRBJ2-5): GAGVSQSPSNKVTEKGKDVELRCDPISGHTALYWYRQSLGQGLEFLIYFQGNSAPDKSGLPSDRFSAERTGGSVSTLTIQRTQQEDSAVYLCASSLGGGSQYFGPGTRLLVL.

The chain employs TRBV9 and TRBJ1-2, with D possibly matching TRBD1 (6 bases). CDR1 and CDR2 from the germline V gene are SGDLS and YYNGEE. The length of the CDR3 is 13 residues. V was trimmed by 2 bases and J by 6 bases, leaving 11 bases between them. CDR3 nucleotide sequence: TGTGCCAGCAGCGTCTCAGGGGTCAATGGCTACACCTTC. Protein sequence: CASSVSGVNGYTF.

The table lists this clone with a count of one. The chain couples TRBV7-2 to TRBJ1-4; D is perhaps TRBD1 (6 bases). CDR1 and CDR2 (germline): SGHTA, FQGNSA. The CDR3 is 14 residues long. V lost 4 bases and J 3 bases, leaving 9 bases between the germline ends. CDR3 amino acids: CASSSQGSNEKLFF. CDR3 sequence (DNA): TGTGCCAGCAGCTCACAGGGCTCTAATGAAAAACTGTTTTTT.

The chain uses TRBV6-5 and TRBJ2-7, with D tentatively TRBD2 (5 bases). Trimming removed 0 bases from V and 2 bases from J, with 11 bases in between. CDR1 MNHEY and CDR2 SVGAGI come from the germline V gene. The CDR3 is 15 amino acids. This chain's CDR3 is CASSYSNQRPYEQYF. CDR3 nucleotide sequence: TGTGCCAGCAGTTACTCCAACCAGCGGCCCTACGAGCAGTACTTC.

This chain joins TRBV19 and TRBJ1-2; 7 nucleotides match TRBD1. Germline V lookup: CDR1 LNHDA, CDR2 SQIVND (reference sequence). This CDR3 is built from 13 residues. With 8 bases clipped from V and 0 bases from J, the junction kept 3 bases outside the gene matches. CDR3 DNA sequence: TGTGCCAGTGGACAGGCTGCTAACTATGGCTACACCTTC. This codes for CASGQAANYGYTF.

The chain recombines TRBV30 with TRBJ2-1, with D possibly being TRBD2 (5 bases). Germline assignment: CDR1 GTSNPN and CDR2 SVGIG (reference sequence). The V end lost 0 bases, the J end lost 11 bases, and 11 bases lay between the germline ends. CDR3 length: 12 amino acids. CDR3 DNA: TGTGCCTGGAGTGTAAGCCGGACTCAGCAGTTCTTC. Its translation is CAWSVSRTQQFF.

The V gene is TRBV20-1, the J gene TRBJ2-6; D perhaps matches TRBD1 (5 bases). Per the germline V gene, CDR1 is DFQATT and CDR2 is SNEGSKA (reference sequence). This CDR3 contains 14 residues. V was pared by 6 bases and J by 5 bases, with 14 bases between. The CDR3 loop is CSASSSDRANVLTF. The CDR3 coding sequence is TGCAGTGCGAGTTCGTCGGACAGGGCCAACGTCCTGACTTTC.

CDR3 sequence: CASSEMGRGLQETQYF. Here the CDR3 DNA reads TGTGCCAGCAGTGAAATGGGGCGGGGGCTCCAAGAGACCCAGTACTTC. The rearrangement links TRBV6-1 to TRBJ2-5; D might be TRBD2 (7 bases). V lost 2 bases and J 1 base, leaving 14 bases between the germline ends. The CDR3 length is 16 residues. Germline V CDR1 and CDR2: MNHNS, SASEGT.

J is TRBJ2-5 and V is TRBV7-2, with D possibly being TRBD1 (6 bases). This CDR3 is 16 amino acids long. V lost 2 bases and J 5 bases, leaving 18 bases between the germline ends. Per germline, CDR1 SGHTA and CDR2 FQGNSA. CDR3 amino acids: CASSLRGGFGDETQYF. The CDR3 DNA sequence: TGTGCCAGCAGCTTACGTGGGGGCTTCGGCGATGAGACCCAGTACTTC.

This chain links TRBV2 with TRBJ2-5, with a tentative D call TRBD2 (5 bases). Trimming removed 4 bases from V and 9 bases from J, with 12 bases in between. The CDR3 spans 12 residues. In germline, CDR1 is SNHLY, CDR2 FYNNEI. The CDR3 here is CASSGASGAQYF. CDR3 coding DNA: TGTGCCAGCAGTGGGGCCTCCGGGGCCCAGTACTTC.

This chain connects TRBV28 to TRBJ2-1; 7 nucleotides line up with TRBD2. Germline loops: CDR1 MDHEN, CDR2 SYDVKM. V shed 6 bases and J 7 bases; nucleotides not matched to a gene: 30. The CDR3 has 21 residues. In DNA, the CDR3 is TGTGCCAGCAGAACCACTCCGAGGGGCTATATAGGGAGGGCTGGGGCTAATGAGCAGTTCTTC. Translation gives CASRTTPRGYIGRAGANEQFF.

The chain joins TRBV5-6 to TRBJ2-7; TRBD1 aligns across 8 bases. After removal of 4 bases from V and 2 bases from J, the junction contained 17 bases not matched to a gene. The CDR3 extends over 18 amino acids. CDR1 and CDR2 from the germline V gene are SGHDT and YYEEEE. CDR3 loop: CASSHERPGQGQTYEQYF. The CDR3 DNA reads TGTGCCAGCAGCCACGAAAGACCAGGACAGGGCCAAACCTACGAGCAGTACTTC. Combining the CDR3 with reference TRBV5-6 and TRBJ2-7 gives the whole variable domain DAGVTQSPTHLIKTRGQQVTLRCSPKSGHDTVSWYQQALGQGPQFIFQYYEEEERQRGNFPDRFSGHQFPNYSSELNVNALLLGDSALYLCASSHERPGQGQTYEQYFGPGTRLTVT.

This chain's CDR3 is CASSSTPGLLYGSTDTQYF. CDR3 sequence (DNA): TGTGCCAGTAGTTCCACCCCGGGACTACTTTATGGAAGCACAGATACGCAGTATTTT. V usage is TRBV19 and J usage is TRBJ2-3; 7 bases fit TRBD2. This CDR3 has 19 amino acids. The junction had 17 bases not matched to a gene; V was cut back by 5 bases and J by 0 bases. Germline CDR1 and CDR2: LNHDA and SQIVND (reference sequence). The full variable domain, in which reference TRBV19 and TRBJ2-3 provide the parts outside the CDR3, is DGGITQSPKYLFRKEGQNVTLSCEQNLNHDAMYWYRQDPGQGLRLIYYSQIVNDFQKGDIAEGYSVSREKKESFPLTVTSAQKNPTAFYLCASSSTPGLLYGSTDTQYFGPGTRLTVL.

This chain links TRBV3-1 (or the pseudogene TRBV3-2) with TRBJ2-7; D is uncertain. The ends were cut back, 4 bases at V and 3 bases at J, with 7 bases in the middle. CDR3 size: 12 residues. Per the germline V gene, CDR1 is LGHDT and CDR2 is YNNKEL (reference sequence). This CDR3 is CASSLNSYEQYF. The DNA for the CDR3 is TGTGCCAGCAGCCTTAACAGCTACGAGCAGTACTTC.